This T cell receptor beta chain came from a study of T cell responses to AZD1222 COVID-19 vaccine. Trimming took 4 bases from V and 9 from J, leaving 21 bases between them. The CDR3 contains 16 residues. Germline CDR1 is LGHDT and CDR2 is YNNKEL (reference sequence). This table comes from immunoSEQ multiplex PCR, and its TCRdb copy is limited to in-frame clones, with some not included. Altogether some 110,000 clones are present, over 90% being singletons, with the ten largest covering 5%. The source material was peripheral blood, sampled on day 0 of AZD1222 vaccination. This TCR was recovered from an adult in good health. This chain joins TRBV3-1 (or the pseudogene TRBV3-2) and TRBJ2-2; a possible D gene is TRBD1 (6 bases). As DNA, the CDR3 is TGTGCCAGCAGCCGAGGCCCGGGACATAGGAACCGGGAGCTGTTTTTT. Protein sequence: CASSRGPGHRNRELFF.